This T cell receptor beta chain originates from a study of OX40 agonist ivuxolimab in advanced cancers. Concerning the study at large: Ivuxolimab, which targeted the costimulatory receptor OX40 (CD134), was an agonistic, fully human IgG2 monoclonal antibody. Intravenous ivuxolimab was administered to patients every 2 weeks at six dose levels: 0.01, 0.1, 0.3, 1.5, 3 and 10 mg/kg. Of the roughly 51 patients in dose escalation, 19 had hepatocellular carcinoma, around 15 had melanoma, 9 had renal cell carcinoma and 9 had head and neck cancer. The dose-escalation cohort was over 70% male with a mean age of about 60 years, ranging from roughly 20 to 80. Patients were allowed to have had prior anti-PD-1, anti-PD-L1 or anti-CTLA-4 therapy, and approximately 37% of the dose-escalation patients had been treated with checkpoint inhibitors. Three dose-escalation patients achieved partial responses, one with hepatocellular carcinoma and two with cutaneous melanoma. The point of sequencing TCRbeta in the periphery was to test whether ivuxolimab changed TCR sequence diversity and drove clonal T-cell expansion. The paper covers the monotherapy dose-escalation part of the phase I ivuxolimab trial, which included N ≈ 54 patients.

The trial excluded patients who had a history of autoimmune disease or were on systemic immunosuppression. Peripheral blood for TCR sequencing was collected from all dose cohorts at baseline, on cycle 4 day 1, and on cycle 7 day 1. Samples came from an open-label, multicenter, first-in-human phase I dose-escalation trial of ivuxolimab. The trial enrolled adults with locally advanced or metastatic head and neck squamous cell, hepatocellular, melanoma or renal cell carcinoma. Before TCR sequencing, CD4+ T cells and CD8+ T cells were sorted from peripheral blood as separate populations. Genomic DNA was extracted from sorted cells for sequencing of the TCRbeta CDR3 region. The immunoSEQ Assay was used to sequence the TCRbeta CDR3 regions. Imported from immuneACCESS, the table was reduced by TCRdb to in-frame sequences with V and J called. These copies leave out some clones; in studies compared against another copy, an unresolved V gene accounts for under half, and the cause of the remainder is not known. Counted in this sample were fewer than 20,000 clones; 70% to 80% of them appeared once. The top ten hold about 33% of the sample.

Remarks on this clone: Its binding antigen is unknown. No much larger clone exists at a distance of one base, and base qualities are not known.

The V end gives up 0 bases and the J end 7 bases, leaving 10 bases in the junction not matched to a gene. In the germline V gene, CDR1 corresponds to SGHDT and CDR2 to YYEEEE. The CDR3 goes from the cysteine to the phenylalanine over 16 residues. The read is trimmed to its CDR3 DNA, 48 bases read in frame from base 1. Results the study describes overall, beyond this receptor: At doses from 0.1 to 3.0 mg/kg, clonal expansion was seen in both CD4+ and CD8+ blood T cells between baseline and week 6. In the 0.1-3.0 mg/kg groups, partial responders were among the patients with the lowest normalized peripheral clonal expansion, particularly in CD8+ T cells. After ivuxolimab, more expanded clones were found on average in CD8+ T cells than in CD4+ T cells. Low levels of normalized T-cell clonal expansion were also shown by some nonresponding patients. The antigen specificity of the clonally expanded peripheral T cells was not determined.

The origin of this receptor is an adult with an advanced solid tumor such as melanoma, head and neck, liver or kidney cancer. The chain joins TRBV5-6 to TRBJ2-7; TRBD2 lines up with 10 middle nucleotides. Sequences were derived from CD4+ or CD8+ T cells sorted from blood, sampled in a trial of the OX40 agonist ivuxolimab. The CDR3 region reads CASSLVPSGGLGEQYF. Here is the DNA: TGTGCCAGCAGCTTGGTCCCTAGCGGGGGACTGGGGGAGCAGTACTTC.